A single sample gave rise to the 22 T cell receptor beta chains below, sequenced in a study of CD8+ T cells in alopecia areata. RNA, once extracted, was reverse transcribed into cDNA for use as the sequencing template. Assay used: immunoSEQ multiplex PCR; TCRdb lists only in-frame clones, some missing. In the table there are about 190,000 clones, more than 55% of which are singletons. Treatment given: oral pan-JAK inhibitor, 5-10 mg twice daily. The input for sequencing was CD4+ T cells sorted from blood, taken at week 4, from a patient treated with tofacitinib. The receptors come from a human donor with alopecia areata.

The rearrangement uses TRBV29-1 and TRBJ2-5, with 7 positions matching TRBD1. V gave up 1 base and J gave up 5 bases; unmatched junction bases: 7. Germline V CDR1 and CDR2: SQVTM, ANQGSEA. CDR3 length: 14 residues. The CDR3 reads CSVEGETGVETQYF. In DNA form, the CDR3 reads TGCAGCGTTGAAGGGGAAACAGGGGTCGAGACCCAGTACTTC. Full variable domain (remainder filled in from reference TRBV29-1 and TRBJ2-5): SAVISQKPSRDICQRGTSLTIQCQVDSQVTMMFWYRQQPGQSLTLIATANQGSEATYESGFVIDKFPISRPNLTFSTLTVSNMSPEDSSIYLCSVEGETGVETQYFGPGTRLLVL.

The V call is TRBV30, the J call TRBJ1-2, with a weak D call TRBD1 (5 bases). The V end was cut by 3 bases, the J end by 4 bases, with 12 bases between. This CDR3 has 13 residues. Germline V gives CDR1 GTSNPN, CDR2 SVGIG (reference sequence). The CDR3 nucleotides are TGTGCCTGGAGCGAGGGGAGGTCCTATGGCTACACCTTC. Translation gives CAWSEGRSYGYTF.

The rearrangement uses TRBV5-1 and TRBJ2-6; D ambiguous. The CDR3 totals 15 residues. Between the trimmed V and J ends, which lost 3 bases and 2 bases, there was a span of 9 bases. Germline assignment: CDR1 SGHRS and CDR2 YFSETQ. CDR3 protein: CASSSNRAGANVLTF. CDR3 bases: TGCGCCAGCAGCTCGAACCGGGCTGGGGCCAACGTCCTGACTTTC. Combining the CDR3 with reference TRBV5-1 and TRBJ2-6 gives the whole variable domain KAGVTQTPRYLIKTRGQQVTLSCSPISGHRSVSWYQQTPGQGLQFLFEYFSETQRNKGNFPGRFSGRQFSNSRSEMNVSTLELGDSALYLCASSSNRAGANVLTFGAGSRLTVL.

This chain connects TRBV7-8 to TRBJ2-1; TRBD2 might be the D (6 bases). Germline assignment: CDR1 SGHVS and CDR2 FQNEAQ. The CDR3 loop spans 15 amino acids. Trimming took 3 bases from V and 10 from J, leaving 19 bases between them. The chain's CDR3 is CASSFPDGGVKEQFF. The CDR3 bases are TGTGCCAGCAGCTTCCCCGACGGAGGGGTTAAGGAGCAGTTCTTC.

The chain couples TRBV29-1 to TRBJ1-5; D unclear. The V end was cut by 8 bases, the J end by 7 bases, with 18 bases between. CDR3 length: 13 amino acids. The V gene's germline CDR1 is SQVTM and CDR2 ANQGSEA. In DNA, the CDR3 is TGCAGCCACTCTGAAACGAGAACCCAGCCCCAGCATTTT. Its protein product is CSHSETRTQPQHF.

This clone was found a few times. The rearrangement links TRBV30 to TRBJ1-5, with 7 bases identical to TRBD1. The V segment lost 3 bases and the J segment 7 bases; nucleotides outside the gene matches: 12. The CDR3 sequence is 15 residues long. Germline V gives CDR1 GTSNPN, CDR2 SVGIG (reference sequence). For the CDR3, the DNA is TGTGCCTGGAGCGAGGGGGCGCGTTTCAGGCAGCCCCAGCATTTT. This translates into CAWSEGARFRQPQHF.

The chain employs TRBV4-3 and TRBJ1-5; D gene ambiguous. The CDR3 is 13 amino acids. Germline CDR1 reads LGHNA; CDR2 reads YSLEER. V lost 0 bases, J lost 6 bases, and 6 bases lay in between. DNA for the CDR3: TGCGCCAGCAGCCAAGATCTTGGTCAGCCCCAGCATTTT. Translating it yields CASSQDLGQPQHF.

In its sample, this clone was seen once. This rearrangement joins TRBV28 to TRBJ2-4; TRBD1 might be the D (5 bases). The CDR3 sequence is 13 residues long. CDR1 is MDHEN and CDR2 is SYDVKM in the germline V gene. Trimming cost V 6 bases and J 5 bases, with 11 bases left between them. The CDR3 nucleotides are TGTGCCAGCAGCCGAAGGGGTCAAAACATTCAGTACTTC. This encodes CASSRRGQNIQYF. Full variable domain (rest looked up from reference TRBV28 and TRBJ2-4): DVKVTQSSRYLVKRTGEKVFLECVQDMDHENMFWYRQDPGLGLRLIYFSYDVKMKEKGDIPEGYSVSREKKERFSLILESASTNQTSMYLCASSRRGQNIQYFGAGTRLSVL.

This rearrangement joins TRBV19 to TRBJ2-7; 9 nucleotides line up with TRBD1. The CDR3 totals 14 residues. Trimming took 6 bases from V and 2 from J; bases not matched to a gene: 5. Germline V gene lookup returns CDR1 LNHDA and CDR2 SQIVND (reference sequence). CDR3 sequence reads: CASSLTGGAYEQYF. CDR3 sequence (DNA): TGTGCCAGTAGCCTGACAGGGGGTGCCTACGAGCAGTACTTC. The whole variable domain, remainder taken from reference TRBV19 and TRBJ2-7, is DGGITQSPKYLFRKEGQNVTLSCEQNLNHDAMYWYRQDPGQGLRLIYYSQIVNDFQKGDIAEGYSVSREKKESFPLTVTSAQKNPTAFYLCASSLTGGAYEQYFGPGTRLTVT.

The V gene is TRBV28, the J gene TRBJ2-3; the D is unclear. Trimming shortened V by 6 bases and J by 6 bases, and 7 bases separated the two germline ends. The germline gives CDR1 MDHEN, CDR2 SYDVKM. The CDR3 spans 11 residues. The CDR3 DNA reads as TGTGCCAGCAGAGAGTTGGATACGCAGTATTTT. Translated, it gives CASRELDTQYF.

The chain couples TRBV7-9 to TRBJ2-3; 7 bases match TRBD2. Trimming cost V 4 bases and J 6 bases; bases outside gene matches: 4. CDR1 is SEHNR, CDR2 FQNEAQ, per germline (reference sequence). CDR3 length: 13 residues. The CDR3 is CASSSGGTDTQYF. The CDR3 DNA follows: TGTGCCAGCAGCTCGGGAGGTACGGATACGCAGTATTTT.

The gene calls are TRBV25-1 and TRBJ2-1; no clear D gene. The germline V gene encodes CDR1 MGHDK and CDR2 SYGVNS. The CDR3 is made up of 11 amino acids. The germline V and J ends were trimmed by 3 bases and 14 bases, with 11 bases remaining between them. In nucleotides, the CDR3 is TGTGCCAGCAGTGATTGGATCGAGAAGTTCTTC. The encoded protein is CASSDWIEKFF.

The V gene is TRBV27, the J gene TRBJ2-5; D gene ambiguous. Trimming removed 0 bases from V and 2 bases from J, with 7 bases in between. In germline, CDR1 is MNHEY, CDR2 SMNVEV (reference sequence). CDR3 length equals 14 residues. The CDR3 DNA is TGTGCCAGCAGTTTATCCTGGGATCAAGAGACCCAGTACTTC. Encoded protein: CASSLSWDQETQYF.

J is TRBJ1-2 and V is TRBV4-2; the D gene is possibly TRBD1 (5 bases). CDR3 length: 13 residues. From germline, CDR1 is LGHNA and CDR2 YNFKEQ. V was cut by 6 bases and J by 7 bases, with 15 bases left in between. The DNA for the CDR3 is TGTGCCAGCAGTCAGGGCCCTCGGGGTGGCTACACCTTC. It encodes CASSQGPRGGYTF.

Here the CDR3 reads CATSRDLTTNYGYTF. In DNA, the CDR3 is TGTGCCACCAGCAGAGACCTTACAACTAACTATGGCTACACCTTC. V usage is TRBV15 and J usage is TRBJ1-2; D remains unclear. The CDR3 loop spans 15 amino acids. The germline V gene encodes CDR1 LNHNV and CDR2 YYDKDF (reference sequence). The germline V and J ends were trimmed by 0 bases and 0 bases, with 8 bases remaining between them.

Here the CDR3 reads CASSVDLAFTDTQYF. The CDR3 nucleotides are TGTGCCAGCAGCGTAGATCTAGCCTTCACAGATACGCAGTATTTT. The V call is TRBV9, the J call TRBJ2-3; tentatively, D is TRBD2 (5 bases). The CDR3 has 15 residues. Germline CDR1 is SGDLS and CDR2 is YYNGEE. Trimming left V 0 bases short and J 2 bases short, with 10 bases between. The full variable domain, completed using reference TRBV9 and TRBJ2-3, is DSGVTQTPKHLITATGQRVTLRCSPRSGDLSVYWYQQSLDQGLQFLIQYYNGEERAKGNILERFSAQQFPDLHSELNLSSLELGDSALYFCASSVDLAFTDTQYFGPGTRLTVL.

J is TRBJ2-1 and V is TRBV30; 9 nucleotides match TRBD1. Germline lookup yields CDR1 GTSNPN and CDR2 SVGIG (reference sequence). The trim removed 2 bases at V and 10 bases at J, leaving 6 bases unmatched. The CDR3 length is 13 residues. Here the CDR3 reads CAWSSGTGSEQFF. The CDR3 coding sequence is TGTGCCTGGAGTTCCGGGACAGGGAGCGAGCAGTTCTTC.

The chain employs TRBV15 and TRBJ2-3; D remains unclear. The germline V and J ends were trimmed by 0 bases and 1 base, with 14 bases remaining between them. Germline CDR1 reads LNHNV; CDR2 reads YYDKDF (reference sequence). The CDR3 length is 17 residues. As DNA, the CDR3 is TGTGCCACCAGCAGAGAAATGCGGCCACTACGCACAGATACGCAGTATTTT. It is translated as CATSREMRPLRTDTQYF.

This clone has only a few counts. V usage is TRBV9 and J usage is TRBJ2-3, with unresolved D. CDR1 SGDLS and CDR2 YYNGEE come from the germline V gene. Trimming took 3 bases from V and 6 from J, leaving 11 bases between them. The CDR3 consists of 13 residues. CDR3 sequence reads: CASSAPPLDTQYF. The DNA for the CDR3 is TGTGCCAGCAGCGCTCCACCCCTGGATACGCAGTATTTT.

This rearrangement joins TRBV30 to TRBJ1-3, with a tentative D call TRBD1 (5 bases). The V gene's germline CDR1 is GTSNPN and CDR2 SVGIG (reference sequence). Trimming shortened V by 0 bases and J by 3 bases, and 12 bases separated the two germline ends. The CDR3 totals 15 residues. CDR3 sequence (DNA): TGTGCCTGGAGTGTACCAGGGATAAGTGGAAACACCATATATTTT. It specifies CAWSVPGISGNTIYF.

The chain carries TRBV11-2 and TRBJ2-5; D assignment may be TRBD1 or TRBD2 (8 bases each). The length of the CDR3 is 15 residues. V shed 5 bases and J shed 1 base, with 14 bases lying between them. Looked up from germline, CDR1 is SGHAT and CDR2 is FQNNGV. CDR3 region: CASSPGGTGQETQYF. CDR3 nucleotides: TGTGCCAGCAGCCCGGGGGGGACAGGCCAAGAGACCCAGTACTTC. Based on the CDR3 plus reference TRBV11-2 and TRBJ2-5, the full variable domain is EAGVAQSPRYKIIEKRQSVAFWCNPISGHATLYWYQQILGQGPKLLIQFQNNGVVDDSQLPKDRFSAERLKGVDSTLKIQPAKLEDSAVYLCASSPGGTGQETQYFGPGTRLLVL.

This rearrangement joins TRBV30 to TRBJ2-5; D may be TRBD1 (5 bases). CDR3 length: 13 amino acids. V was pared by 0 bases and J by 5 bases, with 10 bases between. Germline lookup yields CDR1 GTSNPN and CDR2 SVGIG (reference sequence). CDR3 sequence: CAWSVLRAETQYF. CDR3 DNA sequence: TGTGCCTGGAGTGTACTCAGGGCGGAGACCCAGTACTTC.